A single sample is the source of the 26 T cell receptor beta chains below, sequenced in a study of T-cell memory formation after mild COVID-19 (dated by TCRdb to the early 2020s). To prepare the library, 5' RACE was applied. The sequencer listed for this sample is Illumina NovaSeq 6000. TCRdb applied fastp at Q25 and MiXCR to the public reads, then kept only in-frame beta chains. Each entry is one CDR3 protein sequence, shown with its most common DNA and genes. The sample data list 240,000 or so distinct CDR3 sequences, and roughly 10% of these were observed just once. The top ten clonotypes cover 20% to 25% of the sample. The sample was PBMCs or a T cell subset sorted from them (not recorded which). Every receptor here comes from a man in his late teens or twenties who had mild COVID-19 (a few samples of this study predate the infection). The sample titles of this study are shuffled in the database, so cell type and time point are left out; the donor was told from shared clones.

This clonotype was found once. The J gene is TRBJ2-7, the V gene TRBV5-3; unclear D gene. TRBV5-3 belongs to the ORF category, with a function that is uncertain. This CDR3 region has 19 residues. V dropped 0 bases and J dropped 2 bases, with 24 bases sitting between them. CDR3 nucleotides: TGTGCCAGAAGCTTGGACCCCGGTTTGCAGTGGACCCTCACCTACGAGCAGTACGTC. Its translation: CARSLDPGLQWTLTYEQYV.

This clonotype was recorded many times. CDR3 residues: CASSFLSTGELFF. In nucleotides, the CDR3 is TGTGCCAGCAGCTTCCTCTCTACCGGGGAGCTGTTTTTT. This chain uses TRBV7-2 with TRBJ2-2; D call uncertain. The CDR3 runs to 13 residues. Germline loops: CDR1 SGHTA, CDR2 FQGNSA. The ends were cut back, 3 bases at V and 5 bases at J, with 7 bases in the middle.

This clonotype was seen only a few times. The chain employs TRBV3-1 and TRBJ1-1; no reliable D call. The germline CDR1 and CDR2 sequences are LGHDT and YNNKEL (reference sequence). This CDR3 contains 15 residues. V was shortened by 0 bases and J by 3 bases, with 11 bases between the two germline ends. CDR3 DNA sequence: TGTGCCAGCAGCCAAGATCCGGGTCTGTACACTGAAGCTTTCTTT. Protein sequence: CASSQDPGLYTEAFF.

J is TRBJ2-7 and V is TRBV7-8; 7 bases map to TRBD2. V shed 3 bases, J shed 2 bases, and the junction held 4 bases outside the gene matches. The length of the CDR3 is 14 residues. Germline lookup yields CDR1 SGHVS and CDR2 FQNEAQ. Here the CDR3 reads CASSFGLVPYEQYF. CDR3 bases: TGTGCCAGCAGCTTTGGACTAGTTCCCTACGAGCAGTACTTC. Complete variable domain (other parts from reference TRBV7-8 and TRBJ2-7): GAGVSQSPRYKVAKRGQDVALRCDPISGHVSLFWYQQALGQGPEFLTYFQNEAQLDKSGLPSDRFFAERPEGSVSTLKIQRTQQEDSAVYLCASSFGLVPYEQYFGPGTRLTVT.

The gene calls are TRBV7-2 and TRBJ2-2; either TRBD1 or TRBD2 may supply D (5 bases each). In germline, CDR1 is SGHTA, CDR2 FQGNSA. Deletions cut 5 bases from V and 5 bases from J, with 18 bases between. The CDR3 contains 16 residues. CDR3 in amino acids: CASSPWGNLDTGELFF. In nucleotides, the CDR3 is TGTGCCAGCAGCCCCTGGGGGAATTTGGATACCGGGGAGCTGTTTTTT. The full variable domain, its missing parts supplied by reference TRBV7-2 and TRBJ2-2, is GAGVSQSPSNKVTEKGKDVELRCDPISGHTALYWYRQSLGQGLEFLIYFQGNSAPDKSGLPSDRFSAERTGGSVSTLTIQRTQQEDSAVYLCASSPWGNLDTGELFFGEGSRLTVL.

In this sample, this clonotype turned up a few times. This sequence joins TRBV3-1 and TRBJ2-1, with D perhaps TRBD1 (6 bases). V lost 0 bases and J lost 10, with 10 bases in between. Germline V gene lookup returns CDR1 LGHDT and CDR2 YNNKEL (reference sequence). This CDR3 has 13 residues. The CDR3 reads CASSQDRRGEQFF. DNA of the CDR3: TGTGCCAGCAGCCAAGATCGAAGGGGGGAGCAGTTCTTC.

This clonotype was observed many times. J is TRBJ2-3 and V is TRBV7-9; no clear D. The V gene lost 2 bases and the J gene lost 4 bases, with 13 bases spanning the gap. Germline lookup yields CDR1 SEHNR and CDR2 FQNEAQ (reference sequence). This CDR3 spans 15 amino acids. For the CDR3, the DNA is TGTGCCAGCAGCTTAATGGAAACCTCCCCAGATACGCAGTATTTT. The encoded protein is CASSLMETSPDTQYF.

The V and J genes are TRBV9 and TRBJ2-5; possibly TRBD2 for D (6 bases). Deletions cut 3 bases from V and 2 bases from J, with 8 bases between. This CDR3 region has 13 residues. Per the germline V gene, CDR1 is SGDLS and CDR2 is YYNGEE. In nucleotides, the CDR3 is TGTGCCAGCAGCGGCGGGGATCAAGAGACCCAGTACTTC. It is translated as CASSGGDQETQYF.

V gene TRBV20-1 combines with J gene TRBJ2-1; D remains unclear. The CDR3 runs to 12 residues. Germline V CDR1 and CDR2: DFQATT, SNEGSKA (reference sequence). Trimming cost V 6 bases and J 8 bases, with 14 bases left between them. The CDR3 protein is CSANEQGYEQFF. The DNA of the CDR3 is TGCAGTGCAAATGAACAAGGGTATGAGCAGTTCTTC.

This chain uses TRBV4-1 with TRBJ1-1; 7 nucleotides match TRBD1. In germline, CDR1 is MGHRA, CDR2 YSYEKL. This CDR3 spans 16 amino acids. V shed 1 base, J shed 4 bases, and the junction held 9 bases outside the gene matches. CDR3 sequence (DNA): TGCGCCAGCAGCCAAGTAGGAGGATCAGGGGGCACTGAAGCTTTCTTT. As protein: CASSQVGGSGGTEAFF.

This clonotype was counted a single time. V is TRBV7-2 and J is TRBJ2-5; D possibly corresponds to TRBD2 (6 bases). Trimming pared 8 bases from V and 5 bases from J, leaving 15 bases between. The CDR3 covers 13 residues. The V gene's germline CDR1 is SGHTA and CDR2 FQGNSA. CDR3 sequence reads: CASRPDRGETQYF. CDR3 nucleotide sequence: TGTGCCAGCCGCCCCGACCGGGGGGAGACCCAGTACTTC.

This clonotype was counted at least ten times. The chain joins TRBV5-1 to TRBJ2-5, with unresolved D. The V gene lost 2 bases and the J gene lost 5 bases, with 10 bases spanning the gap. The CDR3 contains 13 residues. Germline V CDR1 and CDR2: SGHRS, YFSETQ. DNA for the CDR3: TGCGCCAGCAGCTTCAATGCAGAGGAGACCCAGTACTTC. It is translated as CASSFNAEETQYF.

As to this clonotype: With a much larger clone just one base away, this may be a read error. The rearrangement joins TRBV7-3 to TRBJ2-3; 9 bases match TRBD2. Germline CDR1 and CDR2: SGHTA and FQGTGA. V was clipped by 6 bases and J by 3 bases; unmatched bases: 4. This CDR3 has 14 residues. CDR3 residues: CASRPGLATDTQYF. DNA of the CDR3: TGTGCCAGCAGACCCGGACTAGCGACAGATACGCAGTATTTT. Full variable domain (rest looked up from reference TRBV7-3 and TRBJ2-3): GAGVSQTPSNKVTEKGKYVELRCDPISGHTALYWYRQSLGQGPEFLIYFQGTGAADDSGLPNDRFFAVRPEGSVSTLKIQRTERGDSAVYLCASRPGLATDTQYFGPGTRLTVL.

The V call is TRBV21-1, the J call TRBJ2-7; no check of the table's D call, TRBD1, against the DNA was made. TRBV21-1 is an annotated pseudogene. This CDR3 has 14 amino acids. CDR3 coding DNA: TGTGCCAGCAGCAACACGCAACAGGGCTACGAGCAGTACGTC. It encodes CASSNTQQGYEQYV.

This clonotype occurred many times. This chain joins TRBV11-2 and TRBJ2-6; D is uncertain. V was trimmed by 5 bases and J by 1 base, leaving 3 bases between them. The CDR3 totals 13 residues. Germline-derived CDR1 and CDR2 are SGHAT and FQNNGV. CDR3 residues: CASSGSGANVLTF. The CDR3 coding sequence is TGTGCCAGCAGCGGGTCTGGGGCCAACGTCCTGACTTTC. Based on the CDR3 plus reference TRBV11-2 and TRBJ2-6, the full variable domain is EAGVAQSPRYKIIEKRQSVAFWCNPISGHATLYWYQQILGQGPKLLIQFQNNGVVDDSQLPKDRFSAERLKGVDSTLKIQPAKLEDSAVYLCASSGSGANVLTFGAGSRLTVL.

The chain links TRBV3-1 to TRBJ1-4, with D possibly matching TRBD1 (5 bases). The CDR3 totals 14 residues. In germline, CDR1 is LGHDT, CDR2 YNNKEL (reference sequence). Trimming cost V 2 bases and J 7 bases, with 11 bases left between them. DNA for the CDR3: TGTGCCAGCAGCCAAAGGCCAGGGAGTGAAAAACTGTTTTTT. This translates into CASSQRPGSEKLFF.

CDR3 residues: CSAVPRGAFGGELFF. In nucleotides, the CDR3 is TGCAGTGCTGTCCCCCGGGGGGCATTCGGCGGGGAGCTGTTTTTT. This chain uses TRBV20-1 with TRBJ2-2, with D possibly matching TRBD2 (7 bases). The CDR3 is 15 amino acids. From germline, CDR1 is DFQATT and CDR2 SNEGSKA (reference sequence). V was trimmed by 5 bases and J by 7 bases, leaving 20 bases between them.

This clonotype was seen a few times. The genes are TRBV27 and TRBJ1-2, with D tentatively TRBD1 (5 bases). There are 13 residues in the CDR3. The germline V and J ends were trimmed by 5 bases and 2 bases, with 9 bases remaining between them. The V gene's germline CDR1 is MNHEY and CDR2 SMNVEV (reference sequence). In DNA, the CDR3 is TGTGCCAGCAGTCCGTACAGGAACTATGGCTACACCTTC. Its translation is CASSPYRNYGYTF.

CDR3 sequence reads: CASSEGGIDTGELFF. The CDR3 region has the DNA TGTGCCAGCAGTGAGGGGGGGATAGACACCGGGGAGCTGTTTTTT. This chain links TRBV6-4 with TRBJ2-2; TRBD2 aligns across 7 bases. The germline V gene has CDR1 MRHNA and CDR2 SNTAGT. This CDR3 has 15 residues. V dropped 3 bases and J dropped 3; count of bases not matched to a gene: 4.

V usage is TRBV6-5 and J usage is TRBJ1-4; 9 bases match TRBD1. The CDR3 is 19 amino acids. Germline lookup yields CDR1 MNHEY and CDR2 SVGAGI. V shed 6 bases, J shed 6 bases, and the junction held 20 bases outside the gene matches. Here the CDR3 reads CASRAIPGQGPFRDEKLFF. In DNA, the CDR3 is TGTGCCAGCAGGGCAATTCCGGGACAGGGCCCCTTCAGGGATGAAAAACTGTTTTTT.

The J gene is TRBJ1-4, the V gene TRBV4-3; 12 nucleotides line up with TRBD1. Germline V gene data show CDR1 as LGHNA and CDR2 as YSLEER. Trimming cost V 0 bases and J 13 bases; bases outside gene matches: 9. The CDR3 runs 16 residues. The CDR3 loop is CASSQDSGTGGVRLFF. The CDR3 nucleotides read TGCGCCAGCAGCCAAGACTCTGGGACAGGGGGCGTAAGACTGTTTTTT.

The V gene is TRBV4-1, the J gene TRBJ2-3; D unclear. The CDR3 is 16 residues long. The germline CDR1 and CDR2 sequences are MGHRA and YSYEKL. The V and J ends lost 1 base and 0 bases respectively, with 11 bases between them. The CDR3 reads CASSQVVDTSTDTQYF. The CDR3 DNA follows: TGCGCCAGCAGCCAAGTTGTCGATACTAGCACAGATACGCAGTATTTT.

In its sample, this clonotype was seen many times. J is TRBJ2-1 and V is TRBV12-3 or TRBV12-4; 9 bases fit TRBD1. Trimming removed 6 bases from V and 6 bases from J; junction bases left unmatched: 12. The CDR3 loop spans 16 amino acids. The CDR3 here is CASSSTGGWVRNEQFF. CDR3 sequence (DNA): TGTGCCAGCAGCTCGACAGGGGGTTGGGTACGCAATGAGCAGTTCTTC.

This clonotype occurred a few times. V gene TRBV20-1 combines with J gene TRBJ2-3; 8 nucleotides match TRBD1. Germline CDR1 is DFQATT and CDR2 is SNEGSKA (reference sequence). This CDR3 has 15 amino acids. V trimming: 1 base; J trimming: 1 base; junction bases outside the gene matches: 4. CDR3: CSARAVGQGTDTQYF. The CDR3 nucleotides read TGCAGTGCTAGAGCTGTGGGACAGGGCACAGATACGCAGTATTTT.

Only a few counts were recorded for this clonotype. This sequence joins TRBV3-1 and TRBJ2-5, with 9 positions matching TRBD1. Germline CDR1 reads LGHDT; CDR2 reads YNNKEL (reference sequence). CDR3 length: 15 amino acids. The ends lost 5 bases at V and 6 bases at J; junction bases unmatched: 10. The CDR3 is CASSWGGTGRQTQYF. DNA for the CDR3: TGTGCCAGCAGCTGGGGAGGGACAGGGAGACAGACCCAGTACTTC.

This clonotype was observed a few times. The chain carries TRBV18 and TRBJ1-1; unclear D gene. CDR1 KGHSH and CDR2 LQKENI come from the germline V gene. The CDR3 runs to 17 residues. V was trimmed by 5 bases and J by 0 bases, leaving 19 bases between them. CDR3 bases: TGTGCCAGCTCAGTGTCGGGCAGCTACGCTATGAACACTGAAGCTTTCTTT. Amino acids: CASSVSGSYAMNTEAFF.